This TCR beta chain was obtained from a study of shared T cell receptors in the human thymus. Clones were sequenced by immunoSEQ multiplex PCR, and TCRdb holds only the in-frame ones, with some missing. Of some 700,000 clones listed, 80% to 90% are singletons. Trimming took 8 bases from V and 7 from J, leaving 24 bases between them. There are 15 residues in the CDR3. Germline assignment: CDR1 MNHNS and CDR2 SASEGT. The same specimen was also included in a second study, on human thymus T cells.

The chain couples TRBV6-1 to TRBJ2-7; D is possibly TRBD2 (6 bases). Sequencing was performed on thymocytes. The sequence was collected from a girl under two years old with a congenital heart defect. The CDR3 sequence is CASGSGDPKEGEQYF. The CDR3 nucleotides are TGTGCCAGCGGTTCGGGGGACCCCAAGGAAGGGGAGCAGTACTTC.